Presented here are 18 T cell receptor beta chains from one specimen sequenced in a study of shared clonotypes between healthy human individuals. Sequencing used immunoSEQ multiplex PCR; TCRdb keeps in-frame clones, though not all of them. The data hold roughly 2.5 million clones, with approximately 90% observed a single time. The specimen was naive CD4+ T cells sorted from blood. Described subset: CD45RA+ positively selected. The receptor set was obtained from a man younger than 30 in good health.

In its sample, this clone was seen once. This chain connects TRBV5-1 to TRBJ1-1; 8 bases map to TRBD1. Germline V gene lookup returns CDR1 SGHRS and CDR2 YFSETQ. CDR3 length: 15 residues. With V trimmed by 4 bases and J by 3 bases, 8 bases remained unmatched. CDR3 DNA sequence: TGCGCCAGCAGCCTCAGACAGGGGAGGGACACTGAAGCTTTCTTT. Translation gives CASSLRQGRDTEAFF.

This clone was recorded a few times. This chain joins TRBV10-2 and TRBJ1-5, with 8 nucleotides matching TRBD1. Germline lookup yields CDR1 WSHSY and CDR2 SAAADI. The length of the CDR3 is 15 residues. V lost 4 bases and J lost 2; bases outside the gene matches: 4. The CDR3 nucleotides read TGCGCCAGCAGTGGACAGGGGTCTGGCAATCAGCCCCAGCATTTT. This sequence encodes CASSGQGSGNQPQHF.

V gene TRBV6-4 combines with J gene TRBJ2-7, with 15 bases that match TRBD2. This CDR3 has 18 amino acids. The ends lost 5 bases at V and 3 bases at J; junction bases unmatched: 11. Germline values: CDR1 MRHNA, CDR2 SNTAGT. This CDR3 reads CASSSWGLAGGIIYEQYF. The CDR3 nucleotides read TGTGCCAGCAGTTCCTGGGGACTAGCGGGGGGTATTATCTACGAGCAGTACTTC.

This rearrangement joins TRBV11-2 to TRBJ1-6; D not certain. Trimming cost V 0 bases and J 1 base, with 10 bases left between them. This CDR3 has 17 amino acids. CDR1 SGHAT and CDR2 FQNNGV come from the germline V gene. The DNA of the CDR3 is TGTGCCAGCAGCTTAGATCTGAGGGTATCCTATAATTCACCCCTCCACTTT. Amino acids: CASSLDLRVSYNSPLHF.

This chain links TRBV28 with TRBJ1-2; D is unresolved. The ends were cut back, 6 bases at V and 1 base at J, with 9 bases in the middle. The germline gives CDR1 MDHEN, CDR2 SYDVKM. The CDR3 length is 13 residues. DNA of the CDR3: TGTGCCAGCAGGGCTCCGGTTAACTATGGCTACACCTTC. Amino acid sequence: CASRAPVNYGYTF.

About this clone itself: In the same sample, other DNA sequences code for this CDR3. CDR3 region: CATSRGGSQETQYF. The CDR3 coding sequence is TGTGCCACCAGCAGAGGGGGCAGCCAAGAGACCCAGTACTTC. The genes are TRBV15 and TRBJ2-5; D possibly corresponds to TRBD1 (5 bases). The CDR3 contains 14 residues. With 1 base removed from V and 1 base from J, the gap between germline ends came to 7 bases. CDR1 and CDR2 (germline): LNHNV, YYDKDF (reference sequence).

This clone has only one observation. This CDR3 is also generated by other DNA sequences in the sample. The V and J genes are TRBV7-2 and TRBJ2-7; the match to TRBD1 covers 9 bases. The length of the CDR3 is 14 residues. CDR1 is SGHTA, CDR2 FQGNSA, per germline. V trimming: 3 bases; J trimming: 3 bases; junction bases outside the gene matches: 3. The CDR3 protein is CASSLGQGGYEQYF. The DNA of the CDR3 is TGTGCCAGCAGCTTGGGACAGGGTGGCTACGAGCAGTACTTC.

CDR3 loop: CASHRSDNQPQHF. The DNA for the CDR3 is TGTGCCAGCCATCGATCGGACAATCAGCCCCAGCATTTT. V usage is TRBV19 and J usage is TRBJ1-5; no reliable D call. Germline V gene sequence: CDR1 LNHDA, CDR2 SQIVND (reference sequence). The CDR3 loop spans 13 amino acids. Trimming removed 9 bases at V and 3 bases at J, with 12 bases between.

The chain employs TRBV9 and TRBJ2-3; TRBD1 is a possible D gene (5 bases). In germline, CDR1 is SGDLS, CDR2 YYNGEE. Trimming took 0 bases from V and 9 from J, leaving 11 bases between them. This CDR3 has 13 residues. The CDR3: CASSVDRSGTQYF. CDR3 sequence (DNA): TGTGCCAGCAGCGTAGACAGGTCTGGAACGCAGTATTTT.

V gene TRBV30 combines with J gene TRBJ2-3, with TRBD2 as a possible D gene (6 bases). CDR1 and CDR2 (germline): GTSNPN, SVGIG (reference sequence). CDR3 length: 15 residues. V shed 4 bases and J shed 1 base, with 15 bases lying between them. The CDR3 region has the DNA TGTGCCTGGACCATCGGAGGGCTCGGCACAGATACGCAGTATTTT. Its translation: CAWTIGGLGTDTQYF. The full variable domain, rest sourced from reference TRBV30 and TRBJ2-3, is SQTIHQWPATLVQPVGSPLSLECTVEGTSNPNLYWYRQAAGRGLQLLFYSVGIGQISSEVPQNLSASRPQDRQFILSSKKLLLSDSGFYLCAWTIGGLGTDTQYFGPGTRLTVL.

V gene TRBV11-1 combines with J gene TRBJ1-2; D is undetermined. Germline-derived CDR1 and CDR2 are SGHAT and FQDESV (reference sequence). The V end lost 7 bases, the J end lost 4 bases, and 22 bases lay between the germline ends. This CDR3 has 16 residues. This CDR3 is CASTRGGWAETYGYTF. CDR3 nucleotides: TGTGCCAGCACCCGCGGCGGGTGGGCCGAGACCTATGGCTACACCTTC.

V and J are TRBV4-3 and TRBJ2-5; possibly TRBD2 for D (5 bases). The CDR3 extends over 16 amino acids. Germline CDR1 and CDR2: LGHNA and YSLEER. The germline V and J ends were trimmed by 3 bases and 6 bases, with 20 bases remaining between them. CDR3: CASSHAHPADLKTQYF. The CDR3 region has the DNA TGCGCCAGCAGCCACGCCCATCCAGCGGATCTAAAGACCCAGTACTTC.

V and J are TRBV5-3 and TRBJ1-6; D call uncertain. TRBV5-3 falls under the ORF class, with uncertain function. The CDR3 spans 13 residues. Trimming took 4 bases from V and 7 from J, leaving 9 bases between them. CDR3 loop: CARSRVRNSPLHF. DNA of the CDR3: TGTGCCAGAAGCCGGGTACGGAATTCACCCCTCCACTTT.

As concerns this clone: The same CDR3 also results from other DNA sequences found in this sample. V gene TRBV30 combines with J gene TRBJ2-7; 7 bases fit TRBD1. The CDR3 extends over 12 amino acids. Germline values: CDR1 GTSNPN, CDR2 SVGIG (reference sequence). V was pared by 3 bases and J by 3 bases, with 2 bases of the junction left unmatched. CDR3 bases: TGTGCCTGGAGCGGGGACAGCTACGAGCAGTACTTC. Encoded protein: CAWSGDSYEQYF.

The CDR3 here is CSVGTRLADNEQFF. The CDR3 region has the DNA TGCAGCGTTGGAACGCGACTAGCGGACAATGAGCAGTTCTTC. The V call is TRBV29-1, the J call TRBJ2-1; 9 positions agree with TRBD2. This CDR3 has 14 residues. J gave up 5 bases and V 4 bases, and 6 bases lay outside the gene matches. The germline V gene has CDR1 SQVTM and CDR2 ANQGSEA.

The chain combines TRBV4-3 with TRBJ2-5, with 11 bases identical to TRBD2. The trim removed 1 base at V and 3 bases at J, leaving 1 base unmatched. The CDR3 is made up of 15 amino acids. Germline CDR1 is LGHNA and CDR2 is YSLEER. The CDR3 protein is CASSQGLAGKETQYF. CDR3 bases: TGCGCCAGCAGCCAAGGACTAGCGGGAAAAGAGACCCAGTACTTC.

V usage is TRBV7-9 and J usage is TRBJ2-2; D assignment may be TRBD1 or TRBD2 (5 bases each). Looked up from germline, CDR1 is SEHNR and CDR2 is FQNEAQ (reference sequence). The germline V and J ends were trimmed by 2 bases and 0 bases, with 10 bases remaining between them. The CDR3 has 16 amino acids. Written as DNA, the CDR3 is TGTGCCAGCAGCTTATGGGGACGGACGAACACCGGGGAGCTGTTTTTT. This translates into CASSLWGRTNTGELFF.

The gene calls are TRBV6-5 and TRBJ2-5; 8 positions match TRBD2. Matching the DNA end better, TRBJ2-7 makes the J call doubtful. Germline CDR1 is MNHEY and CDR2 is SVGAGI. This CDR3 spans 12 amino acids. DNA of the CDR3: TGTGCCAGCGGGCGGGGGGCCTACGAGCAGTACTTC. Translated: CASGRGAYEQYF.